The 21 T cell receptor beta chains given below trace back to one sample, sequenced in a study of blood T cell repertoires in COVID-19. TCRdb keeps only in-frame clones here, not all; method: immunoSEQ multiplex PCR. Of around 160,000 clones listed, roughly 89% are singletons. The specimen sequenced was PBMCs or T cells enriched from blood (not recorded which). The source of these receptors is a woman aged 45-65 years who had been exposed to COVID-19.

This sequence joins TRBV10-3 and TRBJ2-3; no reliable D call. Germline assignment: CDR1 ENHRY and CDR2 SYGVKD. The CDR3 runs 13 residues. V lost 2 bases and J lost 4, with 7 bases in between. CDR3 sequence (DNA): TGTGCCATCAGTGAGACAGCTTCAGATACGCAGTATTTT. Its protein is CAISETASDTQYF.

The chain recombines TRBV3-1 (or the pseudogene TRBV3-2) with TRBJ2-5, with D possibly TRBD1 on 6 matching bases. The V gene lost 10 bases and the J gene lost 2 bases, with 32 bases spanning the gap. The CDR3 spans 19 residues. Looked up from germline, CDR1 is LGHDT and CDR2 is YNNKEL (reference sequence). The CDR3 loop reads CANTPSCGSAGAKQETQYF. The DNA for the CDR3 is TGTGCCAACACCCCCTCGTGTGGGAGTGCAGGGGCTAAACAAGAGACCCAGTACTTC.

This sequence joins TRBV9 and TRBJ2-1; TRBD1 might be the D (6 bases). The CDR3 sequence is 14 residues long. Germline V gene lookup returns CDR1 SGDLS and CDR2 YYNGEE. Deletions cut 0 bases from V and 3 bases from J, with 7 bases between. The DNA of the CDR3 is TGTGCCAGCAGCGTAGAGGGGGACTACAATGAGCAGTTCTTC. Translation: CASSVEGDYNEQFF.

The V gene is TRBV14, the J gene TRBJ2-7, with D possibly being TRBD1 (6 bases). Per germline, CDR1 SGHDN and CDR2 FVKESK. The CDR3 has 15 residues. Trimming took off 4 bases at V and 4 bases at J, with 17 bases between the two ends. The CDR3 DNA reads TGTGCCAGCAGCCCCTCTCCTGAGGGGACATACGAGCAGTACTTC. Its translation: CASSPSPEGTYEQYF.

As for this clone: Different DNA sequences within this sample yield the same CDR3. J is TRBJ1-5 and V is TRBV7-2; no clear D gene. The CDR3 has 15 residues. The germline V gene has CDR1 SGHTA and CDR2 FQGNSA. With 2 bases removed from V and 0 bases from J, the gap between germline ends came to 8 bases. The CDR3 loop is CASSLSGYSNQPQHF. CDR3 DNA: TGTGCCAGCAGCTTATCCGGGTATAGCAATCAGCCCCAGCATTTT.

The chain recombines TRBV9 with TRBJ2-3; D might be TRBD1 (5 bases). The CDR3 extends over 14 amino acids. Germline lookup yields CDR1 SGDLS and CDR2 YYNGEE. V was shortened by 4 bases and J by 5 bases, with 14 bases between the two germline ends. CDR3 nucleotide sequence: TGTGCCAGCAGCCCATGGGGAAGGGGAGATACGCAGTATTTT. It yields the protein CASSPWGRGDTQYF.

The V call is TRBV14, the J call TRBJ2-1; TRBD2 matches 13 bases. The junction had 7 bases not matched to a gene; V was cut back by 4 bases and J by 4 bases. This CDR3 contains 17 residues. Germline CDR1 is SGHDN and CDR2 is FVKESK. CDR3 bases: TGTGCCAGCAGCCCACTGACTAGCGGGGGGTTGTACAATGAGCAGTTCTTC. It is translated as CASSPLTSGGLYNEQFF.

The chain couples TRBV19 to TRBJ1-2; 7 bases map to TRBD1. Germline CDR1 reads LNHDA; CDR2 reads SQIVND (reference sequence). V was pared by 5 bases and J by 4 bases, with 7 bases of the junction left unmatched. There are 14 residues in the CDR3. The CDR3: CASSPTDRSYGYTF. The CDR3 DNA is TGTGCCAGTAGTCCCACGGACAGGTCCTATGGCTACACCTTC.

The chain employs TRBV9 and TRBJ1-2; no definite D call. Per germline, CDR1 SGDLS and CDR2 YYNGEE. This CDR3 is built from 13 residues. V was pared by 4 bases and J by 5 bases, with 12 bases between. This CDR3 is CASSSPPYYGYTF. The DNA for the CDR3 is TGTGCCAGCAGCTCACCCCCCTATTATGGCTACACCTTC.

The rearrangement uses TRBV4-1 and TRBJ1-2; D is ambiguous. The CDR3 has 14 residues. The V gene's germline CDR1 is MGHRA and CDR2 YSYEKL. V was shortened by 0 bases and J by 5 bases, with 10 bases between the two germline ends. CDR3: CASSQDRLGYGYTF. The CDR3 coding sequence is TGCGCCAGCAGCCAAGATAGGCTCGGGTATGGCTACACCTTC.

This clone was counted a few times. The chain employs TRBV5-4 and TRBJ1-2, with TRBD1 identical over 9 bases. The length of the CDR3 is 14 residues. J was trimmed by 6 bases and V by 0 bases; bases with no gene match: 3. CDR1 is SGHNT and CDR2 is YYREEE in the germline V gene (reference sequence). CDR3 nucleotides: TGTGCCAGCAGCTTGGTTGGACAGGGGAATGGCTACACCTTC. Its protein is CASSLVGQGNGYTF.

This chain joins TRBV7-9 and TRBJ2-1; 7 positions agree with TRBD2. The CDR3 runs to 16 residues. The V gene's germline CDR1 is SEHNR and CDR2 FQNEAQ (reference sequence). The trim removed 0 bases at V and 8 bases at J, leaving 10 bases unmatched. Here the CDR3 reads CASSLATGLVGDEQFF. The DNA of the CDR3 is TGTGCCAGCAGCTTAGCAACAGGACTAGTTGGGGATGAGCAGTTCTTC.

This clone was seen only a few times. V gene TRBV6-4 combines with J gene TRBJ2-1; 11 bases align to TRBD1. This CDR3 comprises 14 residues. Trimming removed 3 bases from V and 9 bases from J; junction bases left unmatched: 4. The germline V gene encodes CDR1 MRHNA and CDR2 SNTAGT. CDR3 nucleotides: TGTGCCAGCAGTGATGGGACAGGGGGAAGTGAGCAGTTCTTC. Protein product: CASSDGTGGSEQFF.

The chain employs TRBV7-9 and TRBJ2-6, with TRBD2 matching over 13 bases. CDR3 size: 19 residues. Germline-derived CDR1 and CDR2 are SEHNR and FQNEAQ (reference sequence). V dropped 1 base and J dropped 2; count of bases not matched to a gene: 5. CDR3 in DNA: TGTGCCAGCAGCTTAGGGCCGGGACTAGCGGGAACTGGGGCCAACGTCCTGACTTTC. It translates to CASSLGPGLAGTGANVLTF.

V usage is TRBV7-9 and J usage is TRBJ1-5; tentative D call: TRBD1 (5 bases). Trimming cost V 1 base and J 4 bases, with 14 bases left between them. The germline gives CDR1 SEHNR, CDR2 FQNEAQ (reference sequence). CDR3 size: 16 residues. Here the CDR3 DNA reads TGTGCCAGCAGCTTAGGTCAGGGAGGAGGAAATCAGCCCCAGCATTTT. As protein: CASSLGQGGGNQPQHF.

For the CDR3, the DNA is TGTGCCACCAGCAGAGATCCGGATACAGGGAGTTCACCCCTCCACTTT. Its protein is CATSRDPDTGSSPLHF. The gene calls are TRBV15 and TRBJ1-6; TRBD1 is a possible D gene (6 bases). V lost 0 bases, J lost 9 bases, and 15 bases lay in between. CDR1 is LNHNV, CDR2 YYDKDF, per germline (reference sequence). This CDR3 region has 16 residues.

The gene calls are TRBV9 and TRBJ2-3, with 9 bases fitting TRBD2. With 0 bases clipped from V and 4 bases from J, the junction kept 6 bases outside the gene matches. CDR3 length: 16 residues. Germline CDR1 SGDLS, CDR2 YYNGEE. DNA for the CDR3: TGTGCCAGCAGCGTAGACGGCGGGGGGGTTTCAGATACGCAGTATTTT. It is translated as CASSVDGGGVSDTQYF.

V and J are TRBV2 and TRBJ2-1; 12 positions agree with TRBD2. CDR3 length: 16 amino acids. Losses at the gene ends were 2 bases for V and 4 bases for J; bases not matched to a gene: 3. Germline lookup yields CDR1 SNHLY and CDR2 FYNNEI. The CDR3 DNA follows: TGTGCCAGCAGTGAAACTCTAGCGGGGGGGTACAATGAGCAGTTCTTC. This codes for CASSETLAGGYNEQFF.

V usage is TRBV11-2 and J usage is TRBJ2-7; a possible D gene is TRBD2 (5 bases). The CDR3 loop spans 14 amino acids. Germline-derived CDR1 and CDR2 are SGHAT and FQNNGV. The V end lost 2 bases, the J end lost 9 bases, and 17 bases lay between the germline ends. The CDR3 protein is CASSLLSGKGGQYF. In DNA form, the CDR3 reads TGTGCCAGCAGCTTATTGTCGGGAAAGGGCGGGCAGTACTTC.

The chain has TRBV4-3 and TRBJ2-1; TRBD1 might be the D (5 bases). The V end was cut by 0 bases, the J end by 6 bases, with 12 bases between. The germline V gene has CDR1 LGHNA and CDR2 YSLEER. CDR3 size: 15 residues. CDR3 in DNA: TGCGCCAGCAGCCAAGATCAGGGAAGGGGCAATGAGCAGTTCTTC. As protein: CASSQDQGRGNEQFF.

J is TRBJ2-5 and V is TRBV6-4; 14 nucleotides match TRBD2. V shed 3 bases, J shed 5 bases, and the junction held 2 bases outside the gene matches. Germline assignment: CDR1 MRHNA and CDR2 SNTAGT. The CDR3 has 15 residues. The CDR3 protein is CASSEGTSGSETQYF. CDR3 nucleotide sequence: TGTGCCAGCAGTGAGGGGACTAGCGGGAGTGAGACCCAGTACTTC.